This passage covers 28 T cell receptor beta chains from one sample sequenced in a study of response to subunit inactivated influenza vaccine (dated by TCRdb to between 2018 and 2020). The method behind the library was RT-PCR. The reads were generated on an Illumina HiSeq 2500. The public reads were run again by TCRdb, first through fastp at Q25 and then through MiXCR, and only productive beta chains were kept. Identical CDR3 protein sequences are pooled into one entry, listed with their most common genes and DNA. A total of more than 150,000 distinct CDR3 sequences appear in this sample, around 10% of them only once. Approximately 35% of the sample goes to the ten largest clones. The sequences come from CD8+ T cells sorted from PBMCs, collected less than 30 months after vaccination. Receptors originate from a man between 50 and 75 years old who received an inactivated influenza vaccine. Donor details come from another sample of the same person, matched by shared clones.

The chain carries TRBV9 and TRBJ2-1; 13 nucleotides match TRBD2. The CDR3 has 15 residues. V dropped 1 base and J dropped 9; count of bases not matched to a gene: 4. Germline V gene sequence: CDR1 SGDLS, CDR2 YYNGEE. The CDR3 sequence is CASSVRTSGSPEQFF. The CDR3 region has the DNA TGTGCCAGCAGCGTACGGACTAGCGGGAGTCCTGAGCAGTTCTTC.

This sequence joins TRBV7-8 and TRBJ2-4; the D gene is possibly TRBD1 (5 bases). V was clipped by 5 bases and J by 7 bases, with 15 bases between them. Germline V CDR1 and CDR2: SGHVS, FQNEAQ. The CDR3 totals 14 residues. The chain's CDR3 is CASSPESQVNIQYF. In nucleotides, the CDR3 is TGTGCCAGCAGCCCCGAGTCACAGGTCAACATTCAGTACTTC.

This clonotype was detected a few times. V is TRBV20-1 and J is TRBJ1-2; tentative D call: TRBD1 (5 bases). Germline loops: CDR1 DFQATT, CDR2 SNEGSKA (reference sequence). Trimming left V 2 bases short and J 6 bases short, with 16 bases between. The CDR3 has 14 amino acids. The DNA for the CDR3 is TGCAGTGCTAGAAGTTCGTTGAGGGGAGATGGCTACACCTTC. Translation gives CSARSSLRGDGYTF.

CDR3 protein: CIAQVENTEAFF. CDR3 DNA: TGCATAGCGCAGGTGGAGAACACTGAAGCTTTCTTT. The chain links TRBV29-1 to TRBJ1-1; the D is unclear. CDR3 length: 12 amino acids. CDR1 and CDR2 (germline): SQVTM, ANQGSEA.

The chain employs TRBV28 and TRBJ1-2, with a possible D match to TRBD1 (5 bases). The CDR3 spans 14 residues. V was cut by 8 bases and J by 3 bases, with 16 bases left in between. Germline V gives CDR1 MDHEN, CDR2 SYDVKM. This CDR3 is CASGAVGEDYGYTF. CDR3 DNA sequence: TGTGCCAGCGGGGCAGTTGGGGAGGACTATGGCTACACCTTC.

The gene calls are TRBV7-9 and TRBJ2-7, with 14 bases fitting TRBD2. CDR3 length: 15 residues. V shed 3 bases, J shed 6 bases, and the junction held 4 bases outside the gene matches. CDR1 is SEHNR, CDR2 FQNEAQ, per germline (reference sequence). CDR3 DNA: TGTGCCAGCAGCTTTGCGGGACTAGCGGGAGTCGAGCAGTACTTC. It codes for CASSFAGLAGVEQYF.

CDR3 DNA: TGTGCCAGCAGGGGGGGTAGCGGGAGGATTCTAGATACGCAGTATTTT. This gives the protein CASRGGSGRILDTQYF. The V gene is TRBV27, the J gene TRBJ2-3; 10 bases are a match to TRBD2. V trimming: 6 bases; J trimming: 5 bases; junction bases outside the gene matches: 11. The CDR3 extends over 16 amino acids. Germline CDR1 reads MNHEY; CDR2 reads SMNVEV (reference sequence).

Only a few counts were recorded for this clonotype. The chain joins TRBV12-3 or TRBV12-4 to TRBJ2-7; 11 positions match TRBD2. Trimming took 6 bases from V and 2 from J; bases not matched to a gene: 9. This CDR3 has 16 residues. CDR3 in DNA: TGTGCCAGCAGCACCTACTTAGCGGGGGGGCCCTACGAGCAGTACTTC. Translating gives CASSTYLAGGPYEQYF.

This clonotype appeared a few times. J is TRBJ2-7 and V is TRBV29-1, with TRBD1 matching over 10 bases. Germline CDR1 and CDR2: SQVTM and ANQGSEA. The CDR3 extends over 13 amino acids. V lost 6 bases to trimming and J lost 3 bases; unmatched junction nucleotides: 5. CDR3 DNA: TGCAGCGTGACAGGGGGCTGGGGCTACGAGCAGTACTTC. It specifies CSVTGGWGYEQYF.

The rearrangement joins TRBV3-1 to TRBJ2-7; D could derive from TRBD1 or TRBD2 (6 bases each). In germline, CDR1 is LGHDT, CDR2 YNNKEL (reference sequence). The CDR3 totals 13 residues. V was clipped by 4 bases and J by 6 bases, with 13 bases between them. The CDR3 is CASSPVEGGEQYF. CDR3 sequence (DNA): TGTGCCAGCAGCCCCGTCGAGGGGGGCGAGCAGTACTTC.

The rearrangement uses TRBV7-6 and TRBJ2-2; possibly TRBD1 for D (6 bases). Per the germline V gene, CDR1 is SGHVS and CDR2 is FNYEAQ. Trimming pared 5 bases from V and 2 bases from J, leaving 15 bases between. The CDR3 consists of 16 residues. CDR3: CASSMPGHRNTGELFF. CDR3 in DNA: TGTGCCAGCAGCATGCCGGGACACCGAAACACCGGGGAGCTGTTTTTT.

The V call is TRBV2, the J call TRBJ2-5; the D is unclear. The CDR3 runs 15 residues. Trimming left V 7 bases short and J 0 bases short, with 15 bases between. Germline-derived CDR1 and CDR2 are SNHLY and FYNNEI. The CDR3 sequence: CASIRQAPYQETQYF. The CDR3 region has the DNA TGTGCCAGCATACGGCAGGCCCCGTACCAAGAGACCCAGTACTTC.

This clonotype was observed at least ten times. The chain uses TRBV4-1 and TRBJ1-5; D uncertain. V lost 0 bases to trimming and J lost 4 bases, with 10 bases between them. The CDR3 extends over 15 amino acids. CDR1 is MGHRA and CDR2 is YSYEKL in the germline V gene. DNA for the CDR3: TGCGCCAGCAGCCAAGATTTTGGCCGAAATCAGCCCCAGCATTTT. It translates to CASSQDFGRNQPQHF.

V is TRBV2 and J is TRBJ1-6, with 7 bases fitting TRBD1. In germline, CDR1 is SNHLY, CDR2 FYNNEI. The trim removed 2 bases at V and 9 bases at J, leaving 7 bases unmatched. This CDR3 has 15 amino acids. CDR3 loop: CASSERTGVTSPLHF. For the CDR3, the DNA is TGTGCCAGCAGTGAAAGAACAGGGGTAACTTCACCCCTCCACTTT.

This clonotype was detected only a few times. This chain uses TRBV7-9 with TRBJ1-1; no clear D gene. The CDR3 runs 13 residues. Germline loops: CDR1 SEHNR, CDR2 FQNEAQ (reference sequence). The V end lost 5 bases, the J end lost 3 bases, and 10 bases lay between the germline ends. The CDR3 region has the DNA TGTGCCAGCAGCCCGGTGGGATACACTGAAGCTTTCTTT. It translates to CASSPVGYTEAFF.

The sample holds many counts of this clonotype. The chain employs TRBV29-1 and TRBJ2-5; 13 bases fit TRBD2. CDR3 size: 15 residues. Germline V gives CDR1 SQVTM, CDR2 ANQGSEA. With V trimmed by 3 bases and J by 3 bases, 4 bases remained unmatched. DNA for the CDR3: TGCAGCGTTGATGGGACTAGCGGGAAGAAAGAGACCCAGTACTTC. The encoded protein is CSVDGTSGKKETQYF.

The genes are TRBV5-1 and TRBJ1-1; unclear D gene. CDR3 length: 12 amino acids. Trimming shortened V by 7 bases and J by 5 bases, and 12 bases separated the two germline ends. From germline, CDR1 is SGHRS and CDR2 YFSETQ. The CDR3 DNA reads as TGCGCCAGCGCGGAGGGCTTAACTGAAGCTTTCTTT. Translating it yields CASAEGLTEAFF.

The chain has TRBV7-9 and TRBJ1-2; no reliable D call. The CDR3 extends over 14 amino acids. CDR1 is SEHNR, CDR2 FQNEAQ, per germline (reference sequence). The V end was cut by 1 base, the J end by 6 bases, with 12 bases between. The CDR3 coding sequence is TGTGCCAGCAGCTTAGATACTGGGCACCATGGCTACACCTTC. Amino acid sequence: CASSLDTGHHGYTF.

This clonotype was seen only a few times. The chain joins TRBV5-1 to TRBJ2-7; D possibly corresponds to TRBD2 (6 bases). Deletions cut 0 bases from V and 2 bases from J, with 12 bases between. The CDR3 sequence is 15 residues long. CDR1 is SGHRS, CDR2 YFSETQ, per germline. The CDR3: CASSLVGGETYEQYF. Here the CDR3 DNA reads TGCGCCAGCAGCTTGGTGGGGGGAGAAACCTACGAGCAGTACTTC.

This clonotype was observed a handful of times. This chain uses TRBV7-9 with TRBJ1-2; TRBD1 matches at 7 bases. V lost 5 bases, J lost 5 bases, and 17 bases stayed unmatched. The CDR3 length is 17 residues. Germline V lookup: CDR1 SEHNR, CDR2 FQNEAQ (reference sequence). This CDR3 reads CASSPTRDSLLKYGYTF. The CDR3 region has the DNA TGTGCCAGCAGCCCGACCCGGGACAGCTTACTGAAATATGGCTACACCTTC.

This clonotype was counted only a few times. The chain carries TRBV9 and TRBJ2-2; TRBD2 matches 7 bases. Germline V gene sequence: CDR1 SGDLS, CDR2 YYNGEE. This CDR3 is 15 amino acids long. V was pared by 4 bases and J by 0 bases, with 3 bases of the junction left unmatched. The CDR3 region is CASSISGSNTGELFF. DNA for the CDR3: TGTGCCAGCAGCATTAGCGGGTCGAACACCGGGGAGCTGTTTTTT.

This clonotype has at least ten counts. CDR3 coding DNA: TGTGCCAGCAGCATTAGAGTGGGACATTACGAGCAGTACTTC. Protein product: CASSIRVGHYEQYF. The rearrangement links TRBV3-1 to TRBJ2-7, with a possible D match to TRBD1 (6 bases). V lost 5 bases, J lost 4 bases, and 15 bases lay in between. Germline values: CDR1 LGHDT, CDR2 YNNKEL (reference sequence). This CDR3 contains 14 residues.

The chain combines TRBV29-1 with TRBJ2-7, with TRBD1 as a possible D gene (6 bases). With 1 base removed from V and 3 bases from J, the gap between germline ends came to 22 bases. The CDR3 is made up of 17 amino acids. CDR1 and CDR2 from the germline V gene are SQVTM and ANQGSEA. CDR3: CSVEVDHRGTSYYEQYF. The CDR3 DNA follows: TGCAGCGTTGAAGTCGATCATAGGGGGACATCTTACTACGAGCAGTACTTC.

V gene TRBV13 combines with J gene TRBJ2-7, with D unresolved. The CDR3 is 15 residues long. CDR1 is PRHDT, CDR2 FYEKMQ, per germline (reference sequence). Between the trimmed V and J ends, which lost 0 bases and 0 bases, there was a span of 9 bases. CDR3 region: CASSLGWQASYEQYF. CDR3 nucleotide sequence: TGTGCCAGCAGCTTAGGCTGGCAGGCCTCCTACGAGCAGTACTTC.

This clonotype was counted between two and nine times. The rearrangement links TRBV2 to TRBJ2-1; no reliable D call. V lost 9 bases and J 4 bases, leaving 10 bases between the germline ends. Germline CDR1 reads SNHLY; CDR2 reads FYNNEI. This CDR3 has 12 residues. In DNA, the CDR3 is TGTGCCAGGGTAGGACCATACAATGAGCAGTTCTTC. Residues: CARVGPYNEQFF.

This clonotype was counted only a few times. This chain connects TRBV20-1 to TRBJ2-7; 8 bases are shared with TRBD1. This CDR3 has 15 residues. Germline CDR1 DFQATT, CDR2 SNEGSKA (reference sequence). The V segment lost 5 bases and the J segment 4 bases; nucleotides outside the gene matches: 13. Written as DNA, the CDR3 is TGCAGTGCTGGGAACTCCGGGACAGGCCTATACGAGCAGTACTTC. It specifies CSAGNSGTGLYEQYF.

The chain is built from TRBV20-1 and TRBJ2-7; D assignment may be TRBD1 or TRBD2 (5 bases each). CDR3 length: 14 amino acids. Per germline, CDR1 DFQATT and CDR2 SNEGSKA (reference sequence). Trimming took 3 bases from V and 6 from J, leaving 18 bases between them. The CDR3 region is CSASGRDALLEQYF. The CDR3 nucleotides are TGCAGTGCTAGCGGCCGGGACGCCCTTCTCGAGCAGTACTTC.

The V gene is TRBV9, the J gene TRBJ2-1, with 14 bases fitting TRBD2. Germline V gene sequence: CDR1 SGDLS, CDR2 YYNGEE. The length of the CDR3 is 19 residues. The V gene end was trimmed by 0 bases and the J gene end by 0 bases; junction bases not matched to a gene: 5. The CDR3 DNA follows: TGTGCCAGCAGCGTAGACGGACTAGCGGGAGGATACTCCTACAATGAGCAGTTCTTC. The encoded protein is CASSVDGLAGGYSYNEQFF. The complete variable domain, with remaining parts taken from reference TRBV9 and TRBJ2-1, reads DSGVTQTPKHLITATGQRVTLRCSPRSGDLSVYWYQQSLDQGLQFLIQYYNGEERAKGNILERFSAQQFPDLHSELNLSSLELGDSALYFCASSVDGLAGGYSYNEQFFGPGTRLTVL.